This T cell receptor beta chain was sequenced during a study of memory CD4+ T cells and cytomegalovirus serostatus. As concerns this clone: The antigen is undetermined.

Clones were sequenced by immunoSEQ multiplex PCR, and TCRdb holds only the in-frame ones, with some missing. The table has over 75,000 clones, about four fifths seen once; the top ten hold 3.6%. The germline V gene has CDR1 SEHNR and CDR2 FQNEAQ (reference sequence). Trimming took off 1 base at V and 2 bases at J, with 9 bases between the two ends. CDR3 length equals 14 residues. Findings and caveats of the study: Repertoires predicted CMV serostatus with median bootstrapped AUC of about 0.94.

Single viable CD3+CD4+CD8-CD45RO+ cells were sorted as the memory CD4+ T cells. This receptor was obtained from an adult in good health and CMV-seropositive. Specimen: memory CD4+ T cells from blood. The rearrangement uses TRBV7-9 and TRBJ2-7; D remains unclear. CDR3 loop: CASSLGQQPYEQYF. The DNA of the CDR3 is TGTGCCAGCAGCTTAGGGCAGCAACCCTACGAGCAGTACTTC. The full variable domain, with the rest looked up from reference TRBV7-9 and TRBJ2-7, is DTGVSQNPRHKITKRGQNVTFRCDPISEHNRLYWYRQTLGQGPEFLTYFQNEAQLEKSRLLSDRFSAERPKGSFSTLEIQRTEQGDSAMYLCASSLGQQPYEQYFGPGTRLTVT.